The clone carrying this T cell receptor beta chain was seen only a few times. Its antigen is unknown. The CDR3 consists of 12 residues. V gave up 6 bases and J gave up 11 bases; unmatched junction bases: 6. Germline assignment: CDR1 SGHRS and CDR2 YFSETQ. This specimen belongs to a study of somatic mutations in cytotoxic T cells in rheumatoid arthritis. Turning to the study itself: Patients had over 25 ml EDTA blood drawn right after diagnosis, before any treatment. Study-wide points: CD8+ T cells showed clonality that did not differ significantly between patients with rheumatoid arthritis and age-matched healthy controls.

This table comes from immunoSEQ multiplex PCR, and its TCRdb copy is limited to in-frame clones, with some not included. The data contain roughly 15,000 clones, 77% of them seen just once; the ten biggest clones take up about a sixth. The receptor was isolated from an adult with rheumatoid arthritis. Material: CD8+ T cells sorted from blood. This sequence joins TRBV5-1 and TRBJ1-1; 11 bases are shared with TRBD1. The DNA of the CDR3 is TGCGCCAGCACACGGACAGGGGGCGCGGCTTTCTTT. Its protein product is CASTRTGGAAFF.